Sequencing of this T cell receptor beta chain was carried out in a study of T cell responses to AZD1222 COVID-19 vaccine. Notes on the study in general: Baseline testing showed seropositivity in only a handful of AZD1222 recipients.

On this clone itself: Its matching antigen is unknown.

Profiled with immunoSEQ multiplex PCR; TCRdb holds only in-frame clones, not every one. The repertoire holds approximately 140,000 clones, with approximately 94% as singletons. CDR1 MNHEY and CDR2 SVGAGI come from the germline V gene. V lost 8 bases, J lost 5 bases, and 15 bases lay in between. The CDR3 runs to 13 residues. The source of this sequence is an adult in good health. This specimen was peripheral blood, taken on day 0 of AZD1222 vaccination. The J gene is TRBJ2-5, the V gene TRBV6-5; D is ambiguous. The CDR3 is CASSLANGETQYF. The CDR3 DNA reads as TGTGCCAGCTCGCTGGCTAATGGGGAGACCCAGTACTTC.